Presented here are 2 T cell receptor beta chains from one specimen sequenced in a study of CD8+ T cells in alopecia areata. Sequencing used cDNA as its template, made by extracting RNA and reverse transcribing it. Sequencing used immunoSEQ multiplex PCR; TCRdb keeps in-frame clones, though not all of them. Counted here are 150,000 to 200,000 clones, less than 80% occurring once; the ten biggest clones make up roughly an eighth. Sample: CD8+ T cells sorted from blood, taken at week 0. These receptor sequences come from a human donor with alopecia areata.

The CDR3 DNA reads as TGTGCCAGCAGGGGACTACAGGGGGCGCGGGGCTACACCTTC. Its translation: CASRGLQGARGYTF. This chain links TRBV27 with TRBJ1-2, with 9 bases that match TRBD1. Germline V gene sequence: CDR1 MNHEY, CDR2 SMNVEV (reference sequence). J gave up 8 bases and V 6 bases, and 10 bases lay outside the gene matches. This CDR3 is 14 amino acids long.

V is TRBV5-1 and J is TRBJ2-2, with 9 bases lining up with TRBD1. The V segment lost 4 bases and the J segment 3 bases; nucleotides outside the gene matches: 10. Germline V gene data show CDR1 as SGHRS and CDR2 as YFSETQ. The CDR3 length is 17 residues. The CDR3 loop is CASSPDYRGPDTGELFF. The CDR3 nucleotides read TGCGCCAGCAGCCCGGATTACAGGGGGCCGGACACCGGGGAGCTGTTTTTT.